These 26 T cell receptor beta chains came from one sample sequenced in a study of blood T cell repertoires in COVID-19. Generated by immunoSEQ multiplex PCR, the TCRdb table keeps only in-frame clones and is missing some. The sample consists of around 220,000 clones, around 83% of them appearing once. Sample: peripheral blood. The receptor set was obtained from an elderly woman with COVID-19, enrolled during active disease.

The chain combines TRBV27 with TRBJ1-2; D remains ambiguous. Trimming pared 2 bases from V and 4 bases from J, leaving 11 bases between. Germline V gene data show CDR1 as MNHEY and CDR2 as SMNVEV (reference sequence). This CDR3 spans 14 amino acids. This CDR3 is CASSLRPGLYGYTF. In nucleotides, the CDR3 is TGTGCCAGCAGTTTACGGCCAGGCCTCTATGGCTACACCTTC.

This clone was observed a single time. Here the CDR3 reads CASSLGGQLKETQYF. The CDR3 nucleotides read TGCGCCAGCAGCTTGGGAGGACAGTTAAAAGAGACCCAGTACTTC. The chain couples TRBV5-1 to TRBJ2-5, with D perhaps matching TRBD1 (6 bases). Deletions cut 0 bases from V and 3 bases from J, with 12 bases between. This CDR3 contains 15 residues. The germline gives CDR1 SGHRS, CDR2 YFSETQ.

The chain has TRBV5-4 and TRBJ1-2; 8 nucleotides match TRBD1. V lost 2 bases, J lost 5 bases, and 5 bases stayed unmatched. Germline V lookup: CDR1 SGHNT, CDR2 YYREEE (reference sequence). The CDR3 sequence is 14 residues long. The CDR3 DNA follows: TGTGCCAGCAGCTTTATGGACAGGGAGTATGGCTACACCTTC. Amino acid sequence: CASSFMDREYGYTF.

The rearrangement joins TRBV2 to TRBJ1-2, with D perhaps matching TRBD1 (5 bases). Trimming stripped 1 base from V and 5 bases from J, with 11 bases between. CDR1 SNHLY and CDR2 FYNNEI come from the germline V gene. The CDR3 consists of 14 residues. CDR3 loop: CASSEEAGFYGYTF. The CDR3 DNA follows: TGTGCCAGCAGTGAAGAGGCAGGGTTTTATGGCTACACCTTC.

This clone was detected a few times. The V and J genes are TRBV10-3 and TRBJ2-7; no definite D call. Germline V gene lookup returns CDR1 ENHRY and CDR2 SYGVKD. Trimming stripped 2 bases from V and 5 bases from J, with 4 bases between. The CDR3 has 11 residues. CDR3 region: CAISERDEQYF. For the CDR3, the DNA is TGTGCCATCAGTGAGCGGGACGAGCAGTACTTC.

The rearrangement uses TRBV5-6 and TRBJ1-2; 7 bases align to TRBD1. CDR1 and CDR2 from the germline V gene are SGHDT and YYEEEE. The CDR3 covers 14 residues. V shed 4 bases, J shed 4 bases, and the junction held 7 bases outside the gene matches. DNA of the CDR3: TGTGCCAGCAGCCTATGGACAGGATCCTATGGCTACACCTTC. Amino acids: CASSLWTGSYGYTF.

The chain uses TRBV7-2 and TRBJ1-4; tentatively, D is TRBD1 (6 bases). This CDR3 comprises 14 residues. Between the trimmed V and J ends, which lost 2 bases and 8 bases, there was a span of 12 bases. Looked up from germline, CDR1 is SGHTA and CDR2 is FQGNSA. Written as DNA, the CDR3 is TGTGCCAGCAGCTTATCACCAGGGGTGGAAAAACTGTTTTTT. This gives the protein CASSLSPGVEKLFF.

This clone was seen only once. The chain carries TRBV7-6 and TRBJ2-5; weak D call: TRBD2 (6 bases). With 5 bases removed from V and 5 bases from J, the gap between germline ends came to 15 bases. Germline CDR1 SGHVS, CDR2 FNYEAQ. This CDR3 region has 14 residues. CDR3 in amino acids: CASSIGGRGETQYF. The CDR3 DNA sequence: TGTGCCAGCAGCATAGGAGGGCGGGGCGAGACCCAGTACTTC.

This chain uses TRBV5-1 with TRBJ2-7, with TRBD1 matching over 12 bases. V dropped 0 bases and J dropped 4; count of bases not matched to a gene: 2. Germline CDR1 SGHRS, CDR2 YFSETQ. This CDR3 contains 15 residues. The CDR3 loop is CASSLEGQGAYEQYF. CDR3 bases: TGCGCCAGCAGCTTGGAGGGACAGGGGGCTTACGAGCAGTACTTC.

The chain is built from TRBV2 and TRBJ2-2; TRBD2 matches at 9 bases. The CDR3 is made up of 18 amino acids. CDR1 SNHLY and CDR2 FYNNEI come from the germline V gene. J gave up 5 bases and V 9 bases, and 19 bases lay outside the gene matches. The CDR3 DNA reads TGTGCCAGTAAGGGAACAAGCGGGAGGCCTCGGGGGACCGGGGAGCTGTTTTTT. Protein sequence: CASKGTSGRPRGTGELFF. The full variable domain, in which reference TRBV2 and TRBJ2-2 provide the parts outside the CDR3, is EPEVTQTPSHQVTQMGQEVILRCVPISNHLYFYWYRQILGQKVEFLVSFYNNEISEKSEIFDDQFSVERPDGSNFTLKIRSTKLEDSAMYFCASKGTSGRPRGTGELFFGEGSRLTVL.

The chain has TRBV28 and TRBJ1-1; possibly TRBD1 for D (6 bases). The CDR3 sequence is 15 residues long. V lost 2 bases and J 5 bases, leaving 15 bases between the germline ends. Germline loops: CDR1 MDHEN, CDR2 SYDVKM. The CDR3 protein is CASSLGGARWTEAFF. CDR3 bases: TGTGCCAGCAGTTTAGGGGGCGCGAGATGGACTGAAGCTTTCTTT.

CDR3 in amino acids: CASSPGTGSSGANVLTF. CDR3 in DNA: TGCGCCAGCAGCCCCGGGACAGGGAGCTCTGGGGCCAACGTCCTGACTTTC. The chain carries TRBV5-1 and TRBJ2-6; 9 bases agree with TRBD1. V was pared by 4 bases and J by 0 bases, with 5 bases of the junction left unmatched. Germline CDR1 is SGHRS and CDR2 is YFSETQ. The CDR3 has 17 amino acids.

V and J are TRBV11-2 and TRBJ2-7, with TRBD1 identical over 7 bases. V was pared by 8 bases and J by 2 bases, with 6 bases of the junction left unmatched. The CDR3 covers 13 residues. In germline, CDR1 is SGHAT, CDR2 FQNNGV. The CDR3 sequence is CASGGQAAYEQYF. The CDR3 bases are TGTGCCAGCGGTGGACAGGCGGCCTACGAGCAGTACTTC.

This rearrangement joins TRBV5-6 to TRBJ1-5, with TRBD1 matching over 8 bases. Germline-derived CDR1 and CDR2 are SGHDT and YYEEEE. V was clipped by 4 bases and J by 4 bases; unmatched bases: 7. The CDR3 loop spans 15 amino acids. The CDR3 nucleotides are TGTGCCAGCAGCAGAAGACAGGGGACTAATCAGCCCCAGCATTTT. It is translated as CASSRRQGTNQPQHF.

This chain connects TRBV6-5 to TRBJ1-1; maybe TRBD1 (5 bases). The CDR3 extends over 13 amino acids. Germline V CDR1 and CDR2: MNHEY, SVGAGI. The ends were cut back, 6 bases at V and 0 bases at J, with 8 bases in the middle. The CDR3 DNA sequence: TGTGCCAGCAGCGGACAACTGAACACTGAAGCTTTCTTT. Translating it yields CASSGQLNTEAFF.

CDR3 DNA sequence: TGTGCCAGCAGGGCGGGGGCCTACGAGCAGTACTTC. As protein: CASRAGAYEQYF. V and J are TRBV2 and TRBJ2-7; 7 nucleotides align to TRBD2. V shed 6 bases and J 2 bases; nucleotides not matched to a gene: 1. Germline V lookup: CDR1 SNHLY, CDR2 FYNNEI. The CDR3 sequence is 12 residues long.

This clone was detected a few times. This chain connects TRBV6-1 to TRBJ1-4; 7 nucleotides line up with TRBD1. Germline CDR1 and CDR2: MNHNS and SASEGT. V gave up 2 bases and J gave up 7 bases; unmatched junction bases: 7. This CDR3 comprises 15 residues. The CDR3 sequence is CASSEPRGRGEKLFF. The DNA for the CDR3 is TGTGCCAGCAGTGAACCGAGGGGGCGCGGTGAAAAACTGTTTTTT.

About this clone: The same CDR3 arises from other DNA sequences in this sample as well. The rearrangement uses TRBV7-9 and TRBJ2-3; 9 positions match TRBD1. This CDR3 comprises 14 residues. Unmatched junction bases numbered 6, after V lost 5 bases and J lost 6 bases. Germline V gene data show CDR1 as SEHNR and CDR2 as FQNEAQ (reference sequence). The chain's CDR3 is CASSLQGAGDTQYF. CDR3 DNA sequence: TGTGCCAGCAGCCTACAGGGGGCTGGGGATACGCAGTATTTT.

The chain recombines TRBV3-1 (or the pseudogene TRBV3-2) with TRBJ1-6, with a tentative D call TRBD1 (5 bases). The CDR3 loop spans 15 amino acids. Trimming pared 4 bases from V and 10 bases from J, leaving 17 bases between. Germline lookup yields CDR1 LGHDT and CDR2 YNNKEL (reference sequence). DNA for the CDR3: TGTGCCAGCAGCCCAGACGTGGTTAAGGGGTCACCCCTCCACTTT. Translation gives CASSPDVVKGSPLHF.

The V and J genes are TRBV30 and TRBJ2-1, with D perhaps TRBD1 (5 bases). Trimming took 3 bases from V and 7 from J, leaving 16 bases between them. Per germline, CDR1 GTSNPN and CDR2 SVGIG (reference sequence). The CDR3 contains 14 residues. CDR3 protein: CAWSQTPGINEQFF. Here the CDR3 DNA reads TGTGCCTGGAGCCAAACACCAGGGATAAATGAGCAGTTCTTC. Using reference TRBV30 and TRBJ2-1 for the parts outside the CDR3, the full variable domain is SQTIHQWPATLVQPVGSPLSLECTVEGTSNPNLYWYRQAAGRGLQLLFYSVGIGQISSEVPQNLSASRPQDRQFILSSKKLLLSDSGFYLCAWSQTPGINEQFFGPGTRLTVL.

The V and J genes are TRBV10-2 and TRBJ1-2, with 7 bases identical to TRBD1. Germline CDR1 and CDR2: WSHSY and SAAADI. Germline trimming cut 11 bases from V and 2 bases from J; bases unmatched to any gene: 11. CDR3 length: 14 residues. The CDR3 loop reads CACYRDRENYGYTF. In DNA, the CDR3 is TGCGCCTGCTATCGGGACAGAGAGAACTATGGCTACACCTTC.

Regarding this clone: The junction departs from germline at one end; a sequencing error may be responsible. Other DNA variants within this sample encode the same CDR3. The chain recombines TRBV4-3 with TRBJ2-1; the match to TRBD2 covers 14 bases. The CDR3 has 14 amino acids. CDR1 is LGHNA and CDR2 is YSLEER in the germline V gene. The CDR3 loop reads CASSRGLAGDEQFF. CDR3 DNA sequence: TGCGCTAGCAGCCGGGGACTAGCGGGAGATGAGCAGTTCTTC.

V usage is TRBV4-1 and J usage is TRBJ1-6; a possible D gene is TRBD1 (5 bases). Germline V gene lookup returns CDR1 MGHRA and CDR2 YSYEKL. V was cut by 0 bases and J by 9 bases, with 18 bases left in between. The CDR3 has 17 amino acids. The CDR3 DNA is TGCGCCAGCAGCCAAGAAGAGAGTCAGGGTCTGATTTCACCCCTCCACTTT. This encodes CASSQEESQGLISPLHF.

The CDR3 sequence is CASSSDFSYNEQFF. The CDR3 DNA sequence: TGTGCCAGCAGTTCGGACTTCTCCTACAATGAGCAGTTCTTC. The chain joins TRBV6-6 to TRBJ2-1; TRBD2 is a possible D gene (5 bases). This CDR3 spans 14 amino acids. Germline loops: CDR1 MNHNY, CDR2 SVGAGI (reference sequence). V was clipped by 4 bases and J by 0 bases, with 7 bases between them.

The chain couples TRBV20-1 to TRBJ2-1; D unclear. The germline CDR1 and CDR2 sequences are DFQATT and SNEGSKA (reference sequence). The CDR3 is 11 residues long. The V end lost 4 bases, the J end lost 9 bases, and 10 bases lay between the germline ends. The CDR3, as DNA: TGCAGTGCTACAGACAAAATTGAGCAGTTCTTC. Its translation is CSATDKIEQFF.

DNA of the CDR3: TGTGCCAGCACTACGCAGGGGGCGGGGAGCAATCAGCCCCAGCATTTT. This sequence encodes CASTTQGAGSNQPQHF. The gene calls are TRBV28 and TRBJ1-5, with TRBD1 matching 8 bases. V dropped 7 bases and J dropped 1; count of bases not matched to a gene: 9. The germline V gene encodes CDR1 MDHEN and CDR2 SYDVKM. This CDR3 has 16 amino acids.